This TCR beta chain emerged from a study of T cell repertoires in aging, cancer and after chemotherapy (dated by TCRdb to between 2018 and 2021). Background on the whole study: Donors were distributed across six age groups ranging from 30 or younger to 70 or older, with at least three individuals included per group. To look at immunoaging and at how T cells reconstitute after chemotherapy, the study profiled TCR beta repertoires in peripheral blood from both healthy donors and cancer patients. TCR repertoires from healthy donor controls were recorded over periods of several months to years and showed clear clonal overlap between repeated samplings. The cohort comprised 200 to 250 cancer patients, 94 with hematological and fewer than 140 with solid cancers, plus 95 healthy donors as a reference group. In total, the full dataset held some 8.2 million TCR reads.

For CDR1 and CDR2, the germline V gene (reference sequence) lists LNHDA and SQIVND. Measured from the cysteine to the phenylalanine, the CDR3 is 14 residues long. Only CDR3 DNA is held: 42 bases, read in frame from base 1. Compared with germline, V lacks 4 bases and J lacks 9 bases; bases without a gene match: 4. This clonotype was counted between two and nine times. Its target antigen remains unknown. Nothing much larger sits one base from this clone, and base qualities are not available. Rearranged TRB sequences spanning V, D and J segments were amplified in a multiplex touch-down PCR with a mixed TRB-A/B primer pool. Two consecutive PCR reactions with Phusion HS II polymerase added Illumina adapters and sample indices to the amplicons. After gel purification with the NucleoSpin Gel and PCR Clean-up kit, the amplicons were checked using Qubit and an Agilent 2100 Bioanalyzer. The libraries were sequenced on an Illumina MiSeq with 600-cycle, single-indexed, paired-end runs. Per the original workflow: MiXCR versions 2.12 and 3.0.5 were used to process TRB sequences. Each unique CDR3 nucleotide sequence was counted as one clone, and only productive sequences with at least two reads were retained. Repertoire metrics included Shannon diversity, evenness, clonality (one minus evenness), and alpha-parameterized diversity profiles from alpha 0 to 5. The IGoR algorithm was used to calculate generation probabilities of clones in the paired pre- and post-chemotherapy samples. TCRdb reran the public reads through fastp at Q25 and MiXCR, keeping productive beta chains. Rows with a matching CDR3 protein are joined into one entry that keeps the most common DNA and genes. TCRdb, rather than the study authors, made the V and J calls. Present in this sample are more than 8,000 distinct CDR3 sequences, roughly 36% of which were seen just once. Together, the top ten hold 3.5% of the sample.

TCR beta rearrangements were amplified from genomic DNA extracted from peripheral blood rather than from sorted cells or RNA. Summary of the overall study and its limitations: Declining TCR diversity with age in healthy donors was mainly explained by loss of richness; in cancer patients, loss of evenness also contributed. In both cancer cohorts, the median generation probability rose over the chemotherapy interval, which suggests that the repertoire was reconstituted through rebound thymic output. Compared with age-matched healthy donors, untreated patients with either hematological or solid cancers had significantly lower TCR diversity in the blood along with higher clonality. The authors noted that the repertoire data do not allow conclusions about immunological memory after chemotherapy.

The sequence joins TRBV19 to TRBJ2-1, with 12 junctional bases fitting TRBD1. Sequencing input: blood. The TCR sequence derives from a human donor in good health. The DNA is TGTGCCAGTAGTACCCGGGACAGGGGGCCTGAGCAGTTCTTC. It translates as CASSTRDRGPEQFF.